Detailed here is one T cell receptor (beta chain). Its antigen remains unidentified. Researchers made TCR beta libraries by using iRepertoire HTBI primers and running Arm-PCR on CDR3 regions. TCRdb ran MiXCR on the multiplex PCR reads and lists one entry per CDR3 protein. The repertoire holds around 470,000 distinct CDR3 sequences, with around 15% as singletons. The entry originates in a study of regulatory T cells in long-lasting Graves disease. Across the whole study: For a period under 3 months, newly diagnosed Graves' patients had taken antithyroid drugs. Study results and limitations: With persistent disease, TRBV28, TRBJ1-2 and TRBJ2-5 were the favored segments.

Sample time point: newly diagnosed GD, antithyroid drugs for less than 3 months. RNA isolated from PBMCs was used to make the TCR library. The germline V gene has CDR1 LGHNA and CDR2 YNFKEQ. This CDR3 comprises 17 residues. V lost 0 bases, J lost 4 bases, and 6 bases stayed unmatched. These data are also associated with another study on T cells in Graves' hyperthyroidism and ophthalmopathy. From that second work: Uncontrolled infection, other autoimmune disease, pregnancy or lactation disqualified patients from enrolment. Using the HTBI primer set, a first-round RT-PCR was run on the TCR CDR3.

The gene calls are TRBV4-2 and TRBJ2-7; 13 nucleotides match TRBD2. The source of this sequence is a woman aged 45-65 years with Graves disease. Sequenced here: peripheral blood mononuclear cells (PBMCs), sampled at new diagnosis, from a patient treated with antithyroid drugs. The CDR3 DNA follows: TGTGCCAGCAGCCAAGAACCGGGACTAGCGGGACCTTACGAGCAGTACTTC. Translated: CASSQEPGLAGPYEQYF.